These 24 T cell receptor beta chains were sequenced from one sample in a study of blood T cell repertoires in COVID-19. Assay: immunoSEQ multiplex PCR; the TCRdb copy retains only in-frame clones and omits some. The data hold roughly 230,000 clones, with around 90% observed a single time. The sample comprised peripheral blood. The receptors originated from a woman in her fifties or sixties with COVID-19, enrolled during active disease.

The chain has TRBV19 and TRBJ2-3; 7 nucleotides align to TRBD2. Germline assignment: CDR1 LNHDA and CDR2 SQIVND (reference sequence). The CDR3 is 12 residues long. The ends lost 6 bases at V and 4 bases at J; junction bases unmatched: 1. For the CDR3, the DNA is TGTGCCAGTAGCACTAGCGCAGATACGCAGTATTTT. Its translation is CASSTSADTQYF.

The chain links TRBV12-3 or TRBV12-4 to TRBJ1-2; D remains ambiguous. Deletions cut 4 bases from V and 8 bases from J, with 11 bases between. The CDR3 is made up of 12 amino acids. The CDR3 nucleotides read TGTGCCAGCAGTTCGCGACTGAGAGGCTACACCTTC. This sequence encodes CASSSRLRGYTF.

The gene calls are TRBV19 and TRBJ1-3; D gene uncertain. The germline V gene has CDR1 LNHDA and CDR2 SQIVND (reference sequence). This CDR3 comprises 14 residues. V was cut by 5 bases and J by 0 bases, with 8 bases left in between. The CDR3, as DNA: TGTGCCAGTAGTCCCCAGGTCTCTGGAAACACCATATATTTT. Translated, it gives CASSPQVSGNTIYF. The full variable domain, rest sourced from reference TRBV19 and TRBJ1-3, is DGGITQSPKYLFRKEGQNVTLSCEQNLNHDAMYWYRQDPGQGLRLIYYSQIVNDFQKGDIAEGYSVSREKKESFPLTVTSAQKNPTAFYLCASSPQVSGNTIYFGEGSWLTVV.

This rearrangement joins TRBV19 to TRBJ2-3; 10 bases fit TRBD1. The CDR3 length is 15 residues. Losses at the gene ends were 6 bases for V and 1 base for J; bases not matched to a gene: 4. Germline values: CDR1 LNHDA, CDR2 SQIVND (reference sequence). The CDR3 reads CASSGTGDGTDTQYF. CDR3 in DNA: TGTGCCAGTAGCGGGACAGGGGATGGCACAGATACGCAGTATTTT.

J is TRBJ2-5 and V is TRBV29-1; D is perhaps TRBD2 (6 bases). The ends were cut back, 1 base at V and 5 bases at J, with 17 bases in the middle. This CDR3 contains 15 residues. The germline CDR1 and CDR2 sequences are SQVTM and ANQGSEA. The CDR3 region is CSVEGRLAKRETQYF. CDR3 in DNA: TGCAGCGTTGAAGGGAGGCTAGCGAAGAGGGAGACCCAGTACTTC.

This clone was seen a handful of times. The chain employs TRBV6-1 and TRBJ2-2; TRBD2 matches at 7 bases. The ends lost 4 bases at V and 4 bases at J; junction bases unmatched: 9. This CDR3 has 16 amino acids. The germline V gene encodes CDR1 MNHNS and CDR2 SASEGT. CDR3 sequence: CASSGGGWSATGELFF. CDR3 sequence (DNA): TGTGCCAGCAGTGGGGGGGGGTGGTCGGCCACCGGGGAGCTGTTTTTT.

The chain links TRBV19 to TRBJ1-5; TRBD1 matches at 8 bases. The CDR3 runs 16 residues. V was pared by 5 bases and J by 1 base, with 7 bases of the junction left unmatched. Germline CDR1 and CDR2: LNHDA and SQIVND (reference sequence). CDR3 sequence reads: CASSADRGFSNQPQHF. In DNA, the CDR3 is TGTGCCAGTAGTGCCGACAGGGGATTCAGCAATCAGCCCCAGCATTTT.

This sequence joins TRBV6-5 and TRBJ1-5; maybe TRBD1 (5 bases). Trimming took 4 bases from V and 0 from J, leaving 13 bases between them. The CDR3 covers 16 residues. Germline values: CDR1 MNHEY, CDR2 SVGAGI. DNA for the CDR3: TGTGCCAGCAGTTCTGGTTGGCAGGGTAGCAATCAGCCCCAGCATTTT. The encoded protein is CASSSGWQGSNQPQHF.

The chain's CDR3 is CASAMEDNSPLHF. CDR3 DNA: TGTGCTAGTGCCATGGAGGATAATTCACCCCTCCACTTT. The rearrangement joins TRBV12-5 to TRBJ1-6, with unresolved D. Trimming left V 7 bases short and J 5 bases short, with 9 bases between. Germline assignment: CDR1 LGHNT and CDR2 FRNRAP. The CDR3 has 13 residues. The whole variable domain, filled in from reference TRBV12-5 and TRBJ1-6, reads DARVTQTPRHKVTEMGQEVTMRCQPILGHNTVFWYRQTMMQGLELLAYFRNRAPLDDSGMPKDRFSAEMPDATLATLKIQPSEPRDSAVYFCASAMEDNSPLHFGNGTRLTVT.

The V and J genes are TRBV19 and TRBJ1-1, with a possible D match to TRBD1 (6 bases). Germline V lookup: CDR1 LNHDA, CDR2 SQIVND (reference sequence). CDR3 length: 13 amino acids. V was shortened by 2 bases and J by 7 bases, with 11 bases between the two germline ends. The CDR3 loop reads CASSIQGFSEAFF. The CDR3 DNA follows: TGTGCCAGTAGTATACAGGGGTTTAGTGAAGCTTTCTTT.

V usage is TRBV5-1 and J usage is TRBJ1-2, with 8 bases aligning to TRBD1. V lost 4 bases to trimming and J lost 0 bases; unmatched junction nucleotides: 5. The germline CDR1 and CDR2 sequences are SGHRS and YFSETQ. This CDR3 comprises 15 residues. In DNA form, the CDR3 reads TGCGCCAGCAGCCTACAGGGGGTTACTAACTATGGCTACACCTTC. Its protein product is CASSLQGVTNYGYTF.

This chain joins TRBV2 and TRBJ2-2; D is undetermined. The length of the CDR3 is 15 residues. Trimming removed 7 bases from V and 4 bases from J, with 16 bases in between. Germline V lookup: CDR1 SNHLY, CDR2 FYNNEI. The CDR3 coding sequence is TGTGCCAGCACTTACGGTTTCCGATCCACCGGGGAGCTGTTTTTT. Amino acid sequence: CASTYGFRSTGELFF.

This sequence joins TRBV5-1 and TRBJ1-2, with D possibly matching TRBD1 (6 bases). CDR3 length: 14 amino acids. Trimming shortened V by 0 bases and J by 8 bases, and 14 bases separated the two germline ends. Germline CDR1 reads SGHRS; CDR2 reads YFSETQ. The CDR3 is CASSLEQGMDGYTF. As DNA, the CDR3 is TGCGCCAGCAGCTTGGAACAGGGAATGGACGGCTACACCTTC.

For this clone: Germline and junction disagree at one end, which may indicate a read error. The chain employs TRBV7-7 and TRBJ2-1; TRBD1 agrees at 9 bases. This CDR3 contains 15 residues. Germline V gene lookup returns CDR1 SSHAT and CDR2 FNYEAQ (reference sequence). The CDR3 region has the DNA TGTGCTAGCAGCTCAGGGACAGGGCCAGTTTTCCCCAGTTTCTTC. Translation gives CASSSGTGPVFPSFF.

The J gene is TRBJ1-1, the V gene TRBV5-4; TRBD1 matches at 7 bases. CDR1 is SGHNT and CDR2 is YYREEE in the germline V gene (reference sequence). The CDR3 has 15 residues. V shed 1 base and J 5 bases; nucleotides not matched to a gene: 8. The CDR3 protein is CASSLNTGQVTEAFF. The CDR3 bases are TGTGCCAGCAGCTTGAATACTGGACAGGTTACTGAAGCTTTCTTT. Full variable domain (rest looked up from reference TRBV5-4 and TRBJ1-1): ETGVTQSPTHLIKTRGQQVTLRCSSQSGHNTVSWYQQALGQGPQFIFQYYREEENGRGNFPPRFSGLQFPNYSSELNVNALELDDSALYLCASSLNTGQVTEAFFGQGTRLTVV.

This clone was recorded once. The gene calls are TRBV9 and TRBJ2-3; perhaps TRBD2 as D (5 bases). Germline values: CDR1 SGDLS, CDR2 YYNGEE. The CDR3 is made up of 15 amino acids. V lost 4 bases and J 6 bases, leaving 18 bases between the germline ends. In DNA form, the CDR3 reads TGTGCCAGCAGCACAGAGGGAAGTAGCGTTGATACGCAGTATTTT. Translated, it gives CASSTEGSSVDTQYF.

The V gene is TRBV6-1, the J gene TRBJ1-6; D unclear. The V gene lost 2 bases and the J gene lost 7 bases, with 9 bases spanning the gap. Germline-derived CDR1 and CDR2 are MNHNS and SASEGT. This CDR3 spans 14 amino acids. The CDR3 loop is CASSESGGNSPLHF. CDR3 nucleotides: TGTGCCAGCAGTGAAAGCGGTGGGAATTCACCCCTCCACTTT.

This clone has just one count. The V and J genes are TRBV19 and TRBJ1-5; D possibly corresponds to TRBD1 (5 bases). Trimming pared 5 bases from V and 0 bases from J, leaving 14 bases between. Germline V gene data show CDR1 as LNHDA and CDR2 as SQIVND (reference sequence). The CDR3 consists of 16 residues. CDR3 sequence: CASSGLRGNSNQPQHF. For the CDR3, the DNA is TGTGCCAGTAGTGGTCTGCGGGGGAATAGCAATCAGCCCCAGCATTTT.

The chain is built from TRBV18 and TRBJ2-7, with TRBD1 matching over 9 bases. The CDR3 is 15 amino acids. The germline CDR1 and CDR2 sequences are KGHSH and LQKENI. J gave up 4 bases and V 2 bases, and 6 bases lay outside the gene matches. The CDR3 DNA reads TGTGCCAGCTCACCAGGGACAGGGTTCTCGTACGAGCAGTACTTC. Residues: CASSPGTGFSYEQYF. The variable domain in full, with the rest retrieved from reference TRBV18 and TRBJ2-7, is NAGVMQNPRHLVRRRGQEARLRCSPMKGHSHVYWYRQLPEEGLKFMVYLQKENIIDESGMPKERFSAEFPKEGPSILRIQQVVRGDSAAYFCASSPGTGFSYEQYFGPGTRLTVT.

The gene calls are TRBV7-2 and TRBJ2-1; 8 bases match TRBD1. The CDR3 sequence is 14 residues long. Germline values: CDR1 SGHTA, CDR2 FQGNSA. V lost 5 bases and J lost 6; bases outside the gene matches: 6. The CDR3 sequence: CASSLGTGPNEQFF. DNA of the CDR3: TGTGCCAGCAGCCTCGGGACAGGCCCCAATGAGCAGTTCTTC.

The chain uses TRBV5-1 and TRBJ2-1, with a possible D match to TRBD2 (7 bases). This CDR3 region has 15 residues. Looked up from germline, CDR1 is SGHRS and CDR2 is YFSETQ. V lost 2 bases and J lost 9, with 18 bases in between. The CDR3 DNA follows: TGCGCCAGCAGCTTACCGGCGGGGGCCTTGAGTGAGCAGTTCTTC. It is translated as CASSLPAGALSEQFF. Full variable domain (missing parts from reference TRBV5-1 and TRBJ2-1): KAGVTQTPRYLIKTRGQQVTLSCSPISGHRSVSWYQQTPGQGLQFLFEYFSETQRNKGNFPGRFSGRQFSNSRSEMNVSTLELGDSALYLCASSLPAGALSEQFFGPGTRLTVL.

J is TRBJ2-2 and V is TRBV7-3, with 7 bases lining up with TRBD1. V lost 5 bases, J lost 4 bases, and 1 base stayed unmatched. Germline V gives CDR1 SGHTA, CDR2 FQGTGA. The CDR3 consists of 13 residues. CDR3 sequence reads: CASSRDSTGELFF. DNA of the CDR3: TGTGCCAGCAGCCGGGACAGCACCGGGGAGCTGTTTTTT.

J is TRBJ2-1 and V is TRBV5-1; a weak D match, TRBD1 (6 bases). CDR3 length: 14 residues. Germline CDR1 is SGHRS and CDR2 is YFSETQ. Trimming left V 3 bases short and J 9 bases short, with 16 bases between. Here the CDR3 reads CASSSPEQGAEQFF. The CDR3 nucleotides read TGCGCCAGCAGCTCTCCCGAACAGGGAGCTGAGCAGTTCTTC.

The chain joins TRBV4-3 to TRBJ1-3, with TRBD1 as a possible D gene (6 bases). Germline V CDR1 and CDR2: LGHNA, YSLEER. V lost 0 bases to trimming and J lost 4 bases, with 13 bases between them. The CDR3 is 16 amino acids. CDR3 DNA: TGCGCCAGCAGCCAAGAGGTGGGGGCGCAAGGAAACACCATATATTTT. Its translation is CASSQEVGAQGNTIYF.